This T cell receptor (beta chain) was sequenced during a study of cytomegalovirus exposure and HLA in healthy donors. Study results and limitations: It emerged from a later analysis that several of the most significant clusters appeared to be linked to common viral pathogens. Later analysis identified a missense DCLRE1C variant that was linked to TCR beta V- and J-gene trimming. HLA alleles showed associations with approximately 15,000 TCR beta sequences in a later analysis, at a 0.05 false discovery rate.

The CDR3 is 15 amino acids. CDR1 is MNHNS, CDR2 SASEGT, per germline. The trim removed 6 bases at V and 4 bases at J, leaving 8 bases unmatched. Details on this clone: Its target is unknown.

Researchers ran the PCR with 60 Vbeta and 13 Jbeta primers. The protocol was immunoSEQ multiplex PCR, while the TCRdb copy is restricted to in-frame clones and leaves out a portion. The data show about 150,000 clones, approximately 69% seen once. This sequence was found in a man aged 25-45 years in good health and CMV-seronegative. This rearrangement joins TRBV6-1 to TRBJ2-3; 9 positions match TRBD2. Source material: PBMCs. CDR3 sequence reads: CASRPGTSMSDTQYF. DNA for the CDR3: TGTGCCAGCAGACCCGGGACTAGCATGTCAGATACGCAGTATTTT.